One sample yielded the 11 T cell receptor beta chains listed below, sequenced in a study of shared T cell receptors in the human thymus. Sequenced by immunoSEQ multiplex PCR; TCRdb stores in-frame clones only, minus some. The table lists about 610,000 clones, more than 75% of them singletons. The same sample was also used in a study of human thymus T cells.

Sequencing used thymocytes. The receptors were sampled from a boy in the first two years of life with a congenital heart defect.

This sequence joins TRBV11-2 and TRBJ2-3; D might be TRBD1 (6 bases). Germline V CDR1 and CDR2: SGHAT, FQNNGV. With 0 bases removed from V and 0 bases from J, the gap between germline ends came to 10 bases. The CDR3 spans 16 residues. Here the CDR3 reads CASSLESQGSTDTQYF. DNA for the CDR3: TGTGCCAGCAGCTTAGAGTCTCAGGGGAGCACAGATACGCAGTATTTT. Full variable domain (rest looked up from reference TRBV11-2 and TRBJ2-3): EAGVAQSPRYKIIEKRQSVAFWCNPISGHATLYWYQQILGQGPKLLIQFQNNGVVDDSQLPKDRFSAERLKGVDSTLKIQPAKLEDSAVYLCASSLESQGSTDTQYFGPGTRLTVL.

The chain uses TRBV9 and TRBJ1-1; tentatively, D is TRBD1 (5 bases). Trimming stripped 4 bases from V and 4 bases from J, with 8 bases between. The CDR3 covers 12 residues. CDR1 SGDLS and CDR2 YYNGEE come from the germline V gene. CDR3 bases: TGTGCCAGCAGCTCAGGGATCACTGAAGCTTTCTTT. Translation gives CASSSGITEAFF.

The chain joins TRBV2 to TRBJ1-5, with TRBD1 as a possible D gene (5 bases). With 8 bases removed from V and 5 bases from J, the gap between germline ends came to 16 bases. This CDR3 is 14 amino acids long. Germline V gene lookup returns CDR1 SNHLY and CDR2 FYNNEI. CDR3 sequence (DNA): TGTGCCAGCGACGAGGGTGGGGGGGATCAGCCCCAGCATTTT. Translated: CASDEGGGDQPQHF.

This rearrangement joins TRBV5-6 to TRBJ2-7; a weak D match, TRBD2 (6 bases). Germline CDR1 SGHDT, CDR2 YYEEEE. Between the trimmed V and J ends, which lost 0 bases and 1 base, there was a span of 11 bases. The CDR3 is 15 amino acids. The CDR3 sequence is CASSLGGDGSYEQYF. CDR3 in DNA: TGTGCCAGCAGCTTGGGGGGGGACGGATCCTACGAGCAGTACTTC.

DNA of the CDR3: TGTGCCAGCAGCCAATCGACAGGTTCGCACACTGAAGCTTTCTTT. Translating it yields CASSQSTGSHTEAFF. The J gene is TRBJ1-1, the V gene TRBV14; TRBD1 might be the D (6 bases). V was clipped by 2 bases and J by 3 bases, with 13 bases between them. Germline-derived CDR1 and CDR2 are SGHDN and FVKESK. The CDR3 is 15 residues long.

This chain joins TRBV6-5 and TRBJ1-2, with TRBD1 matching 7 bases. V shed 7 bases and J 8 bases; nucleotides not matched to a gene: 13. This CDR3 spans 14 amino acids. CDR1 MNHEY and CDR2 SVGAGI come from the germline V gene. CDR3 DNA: TGTGCCAGCACTTCCTCCGGGACAGCCCGCGGCTACACCTTC. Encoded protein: CASTSSGTARGYTF.

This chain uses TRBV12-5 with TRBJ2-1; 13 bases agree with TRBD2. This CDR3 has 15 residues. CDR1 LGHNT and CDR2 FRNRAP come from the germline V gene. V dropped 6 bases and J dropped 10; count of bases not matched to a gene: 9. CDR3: CASGRSGLAGEEQFF. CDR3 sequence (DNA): TGTGCTAGTGGCCGGTCTGGACTAGCGGGAGAGGAGCAGTTCTTC.

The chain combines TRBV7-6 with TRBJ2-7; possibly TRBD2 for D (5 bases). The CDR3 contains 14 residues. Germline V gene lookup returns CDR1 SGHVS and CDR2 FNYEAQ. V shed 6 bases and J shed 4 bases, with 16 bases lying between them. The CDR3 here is CASRPLAFGYEQYF. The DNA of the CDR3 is TGTGCCAGCAGACCTCTAGCTTTTGGGTACGAGCAGTACTTC.

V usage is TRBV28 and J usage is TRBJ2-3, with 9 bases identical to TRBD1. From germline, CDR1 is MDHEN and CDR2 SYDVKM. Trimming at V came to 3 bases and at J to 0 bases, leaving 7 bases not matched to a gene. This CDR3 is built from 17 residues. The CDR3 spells CASSFPGQGPSTDTQYF. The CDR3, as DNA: TGTGCCAGCAGTTTCCCCGGACAGGGGCCCAGCACAGATACGCAGTATTTT.

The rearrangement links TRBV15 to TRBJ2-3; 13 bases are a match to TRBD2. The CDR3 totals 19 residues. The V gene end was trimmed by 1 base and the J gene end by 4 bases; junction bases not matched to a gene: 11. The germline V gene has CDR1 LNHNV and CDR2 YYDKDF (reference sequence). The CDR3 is CATSRVMPRTSGSPDTQYF. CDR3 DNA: TGTGCCACCAGCAGAGTAATGCCCCGGACTAGCGGGAGCCCAGATACGCAGTATTTT.

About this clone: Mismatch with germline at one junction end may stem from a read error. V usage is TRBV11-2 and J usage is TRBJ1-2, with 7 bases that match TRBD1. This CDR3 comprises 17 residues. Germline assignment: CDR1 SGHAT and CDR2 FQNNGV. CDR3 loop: CASRGNAPGGINDGYTF. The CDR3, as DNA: TGTGCCAGCAGGGGCAACGCTCCAGGGGGTATTAACGATGGCTACACCTTC. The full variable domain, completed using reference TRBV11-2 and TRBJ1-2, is EAGVAQSPRYKIIEKRQSVAFWCNPISGHATLYWYQQILGQGPKLLIQFQNNGVVDDSQLPKDRFSAERLKGVDSTLKIQPAKLEDSAVYLCASRGNAPGGINDGYTFGSGTRLTVV.